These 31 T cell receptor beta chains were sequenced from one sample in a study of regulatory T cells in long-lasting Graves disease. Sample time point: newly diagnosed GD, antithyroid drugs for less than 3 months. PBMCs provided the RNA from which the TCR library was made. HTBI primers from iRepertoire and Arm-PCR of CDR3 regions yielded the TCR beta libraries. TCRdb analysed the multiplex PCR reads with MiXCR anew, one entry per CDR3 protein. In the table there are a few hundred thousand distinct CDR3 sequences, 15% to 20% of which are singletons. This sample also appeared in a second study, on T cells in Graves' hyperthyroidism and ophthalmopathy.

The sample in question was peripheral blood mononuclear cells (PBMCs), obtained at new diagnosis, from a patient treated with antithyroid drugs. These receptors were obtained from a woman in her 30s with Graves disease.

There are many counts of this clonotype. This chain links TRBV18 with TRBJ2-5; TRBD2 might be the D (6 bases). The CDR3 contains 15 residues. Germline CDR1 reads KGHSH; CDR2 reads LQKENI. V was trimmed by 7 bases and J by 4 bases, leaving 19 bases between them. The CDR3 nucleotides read TGTGCCAGCTGCACCAGTGGTAGCGGTGTAGAGACCCAGTACTTC. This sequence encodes CASCTSGSGVETQYF.

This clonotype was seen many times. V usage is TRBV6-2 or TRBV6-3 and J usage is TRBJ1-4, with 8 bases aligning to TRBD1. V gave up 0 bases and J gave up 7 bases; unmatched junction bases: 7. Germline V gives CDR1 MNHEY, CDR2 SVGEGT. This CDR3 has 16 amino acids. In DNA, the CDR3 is TGTGCCAGCAGTTACTCGCCGACAGGGGCGCCTGAAAAACTGTTTTTT. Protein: CASSYSPTGAPEKLFF.

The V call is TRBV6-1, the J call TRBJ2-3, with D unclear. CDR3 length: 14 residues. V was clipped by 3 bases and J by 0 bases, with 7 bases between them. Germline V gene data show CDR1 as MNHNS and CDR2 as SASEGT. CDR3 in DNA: TGTGCCAGCAGTGATGGGTTCAGCACAGATACGCAGTATTTT. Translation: CASSDGFSTDTQYF.

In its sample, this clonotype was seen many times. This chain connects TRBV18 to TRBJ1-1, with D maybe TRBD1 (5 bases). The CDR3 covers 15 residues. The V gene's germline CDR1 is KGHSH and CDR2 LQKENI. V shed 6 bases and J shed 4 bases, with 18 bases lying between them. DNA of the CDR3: TGTGCCAGCTCCCCGGCGGTTGGGGGGACCACTGAAGCTTTCTTT. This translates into CASSPAVGGTTEAFF.

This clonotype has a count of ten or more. This CDR3 is CASRAYGTVETQYF. DNA for the CDR3: TGTGCCAGTAGGGCCTATGGGACGGTGGAGACCCAGTACTTC. This chain connects TRBV19 to TRBJ2-5; the D gene could be TRBD1 or TRBD2 (5 bases each). Trimming took 6 bases from V and 5 from J, leaving 16 bases between them. The germline gives CDR1 LNHDA, CDR2 SQIVND (reference sequence). The CDR3 totals 14 residues.

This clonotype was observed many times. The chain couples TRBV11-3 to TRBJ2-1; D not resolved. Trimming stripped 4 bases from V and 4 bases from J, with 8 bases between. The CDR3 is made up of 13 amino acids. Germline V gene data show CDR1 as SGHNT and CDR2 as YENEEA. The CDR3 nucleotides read TGTGCCAGCAGCTCCTCCCGATACAATGAGCAGTTCTTC. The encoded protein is CASSSSRYNEQFF.

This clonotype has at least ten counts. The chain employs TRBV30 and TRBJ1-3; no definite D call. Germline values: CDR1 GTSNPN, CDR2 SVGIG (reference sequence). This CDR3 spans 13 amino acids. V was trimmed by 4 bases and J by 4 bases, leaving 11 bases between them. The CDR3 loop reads CAWTLRSGNTIYF. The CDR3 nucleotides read TGTGCCTGGACGCTGAGATCCGGAAACACCATATATTTT.

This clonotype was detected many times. CDR3 sequence: CATSRDRGRGNTIYF. The DNA of the CDR3 is TGTGCCACCAGCAGGGACAGGGGGCGAGGAAACACCATATATTTT. The chain recombines TRBV15 with TRBJ1-3; 11 bases are shared with TRBD1. Germline loops: CDR1 LNHNV, CDR2 YYDKDF (reference sequence). The length of the CDR3 is 15 residues. J was trimmed by 4 bases and V by 3 bases; bases with no gene match: 2. Supplemented by reference TRBV15 and TRBJ1-3, the full variable domain reads DAMVIQNPRYQVTQFGKPVTLSCSQTLNHNVMYWYQQKSSQAPKLLFHYYDKDFNNEADTPDNFQSRRPNTSFCFLDIRSPGLGDTAMYLCATSRDRGRGNTIYFGEGSWLTVV.

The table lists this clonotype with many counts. The CDR3 region is CSARPAGLGLQETQYF. CDR3 nucleotides: TGCAGTGCTAGGCCCGCGGGTCTGGGACTCCAAGAGACCCAGTACTTC. The chain couples TRBV20-1 to TRBJ2-5; D possibly corresponds to TRBD2 (6 bases). The ends were cut back, 3 bases at V and 1 base at J, with 18 bases in the middle. The CDR3 sequence is 16 residues long. CDR1 and CDR2 from the germline V gene are DFQATT and SNEGSKA (reference sequence).

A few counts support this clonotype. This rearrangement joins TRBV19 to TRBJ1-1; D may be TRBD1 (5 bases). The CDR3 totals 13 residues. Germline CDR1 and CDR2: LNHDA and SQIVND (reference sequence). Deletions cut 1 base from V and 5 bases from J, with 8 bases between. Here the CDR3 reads CASSIASGTEAFF. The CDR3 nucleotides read TGTGCCAGTAGTATAGCCTCAGGGACTGAAGCTTTCTTT. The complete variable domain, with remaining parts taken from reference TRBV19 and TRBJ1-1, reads DGGITQSPKYLFRKEGQNVTLSCEQNLNHDAMYWYRQDPGQGLRLIYYSQIVNDFQKGDIAEGYSVSREKKESFPLTVTSAQKNPTAFYLCASSIASGTEAFFGQGTRLTVV.

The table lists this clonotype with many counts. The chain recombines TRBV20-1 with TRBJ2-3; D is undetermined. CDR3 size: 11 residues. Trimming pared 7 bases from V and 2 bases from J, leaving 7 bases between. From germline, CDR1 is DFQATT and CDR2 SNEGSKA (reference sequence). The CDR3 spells CSVQFTDTQYF. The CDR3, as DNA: TGCAGTGTTCAGTTCACAGATACGCAGTATTTT.

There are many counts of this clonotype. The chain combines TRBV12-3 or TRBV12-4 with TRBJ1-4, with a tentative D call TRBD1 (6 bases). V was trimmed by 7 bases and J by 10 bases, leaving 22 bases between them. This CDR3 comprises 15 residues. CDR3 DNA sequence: TGTGCCAGCACCCAGAGAGGGGGGCAGCGGGCAAAACTGTTTTTT. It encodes CASTQRGGQRAKLFF.

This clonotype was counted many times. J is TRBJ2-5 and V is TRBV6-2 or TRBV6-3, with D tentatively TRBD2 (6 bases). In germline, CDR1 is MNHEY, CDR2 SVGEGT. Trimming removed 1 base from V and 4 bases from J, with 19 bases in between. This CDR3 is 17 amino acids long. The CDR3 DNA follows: TGTGCCAGCAGTTACTACGGAGGGACCGGGACTCGAGAGACCCAGTACTTC. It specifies CASSYYGGTGTRETQYF.

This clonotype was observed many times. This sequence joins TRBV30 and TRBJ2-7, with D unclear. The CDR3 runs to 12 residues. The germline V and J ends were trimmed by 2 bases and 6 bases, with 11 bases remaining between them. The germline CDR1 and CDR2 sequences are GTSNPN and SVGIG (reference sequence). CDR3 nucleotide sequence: TGTGCCTGGAGTAAAGTTTCAGGCGAGCAGTACTTC. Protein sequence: CAWSKVSGEQYF.

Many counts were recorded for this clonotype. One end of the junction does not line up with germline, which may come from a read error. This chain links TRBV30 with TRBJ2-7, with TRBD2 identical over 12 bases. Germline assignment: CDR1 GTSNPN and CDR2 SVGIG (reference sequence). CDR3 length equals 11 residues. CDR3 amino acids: CAWSVQTSGGF. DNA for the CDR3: TGTGCCTGGAGTGTACAGACTAGCGGGGGATTC.

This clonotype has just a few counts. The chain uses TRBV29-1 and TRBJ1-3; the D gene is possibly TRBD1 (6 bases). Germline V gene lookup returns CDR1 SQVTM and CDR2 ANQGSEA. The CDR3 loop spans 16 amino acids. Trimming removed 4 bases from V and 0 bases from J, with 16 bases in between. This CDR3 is CSVGLVGGASGNTIYF. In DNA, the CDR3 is TGCAGCGTTGGGCTCGTCGGGGGCGCCTCTGGAAACACCATATATTTT.

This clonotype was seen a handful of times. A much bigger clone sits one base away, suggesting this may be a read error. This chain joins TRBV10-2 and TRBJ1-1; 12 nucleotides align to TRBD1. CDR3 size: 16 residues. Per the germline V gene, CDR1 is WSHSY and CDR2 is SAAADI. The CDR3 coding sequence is TGCGCCGGCAGGCTGGGACAGGGGGCGCTTGAGACTGAAGCTTTCTTT. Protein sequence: CAGRLGQGALETEAFF.

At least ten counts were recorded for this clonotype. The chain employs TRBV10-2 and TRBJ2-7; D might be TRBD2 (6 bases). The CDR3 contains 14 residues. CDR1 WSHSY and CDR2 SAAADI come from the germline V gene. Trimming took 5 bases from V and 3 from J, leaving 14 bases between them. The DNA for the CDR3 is TGCGCCAGCAGTCCGGAGGGGATTCACTACGAGCAGTACTTC. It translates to CASSPEGIHYEQYF.

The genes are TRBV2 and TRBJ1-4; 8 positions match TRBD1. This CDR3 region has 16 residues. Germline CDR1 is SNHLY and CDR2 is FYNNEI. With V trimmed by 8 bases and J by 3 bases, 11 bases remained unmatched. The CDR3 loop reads CASGRIGQGPNEKLFF. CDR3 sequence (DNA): TGTGCCAGCGGCCGTATAGGACAGGGCCCTAATGAAAAACTGTTTTTT.

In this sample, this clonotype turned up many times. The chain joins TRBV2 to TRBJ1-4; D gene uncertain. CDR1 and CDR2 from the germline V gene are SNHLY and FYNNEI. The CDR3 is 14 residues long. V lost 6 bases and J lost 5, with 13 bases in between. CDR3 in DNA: TGTGCCAGCAGAGGAGTGAACGAAAATGAAAAACTGTTTTTT. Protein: CASRGVNENEKLFF.

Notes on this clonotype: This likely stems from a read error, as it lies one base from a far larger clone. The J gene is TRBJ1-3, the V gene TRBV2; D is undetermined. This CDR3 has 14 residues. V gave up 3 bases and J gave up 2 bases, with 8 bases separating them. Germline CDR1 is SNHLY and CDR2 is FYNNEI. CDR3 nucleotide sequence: TGTGCCAGCAGTGATACCGGGACTGGAAACACCATATATTTT. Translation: CASSDTGTGNTIYF.

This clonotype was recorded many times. CDR3 protein: CASSPRGRRDTEAFF. In DNA form, the CDR3 reads TGTGCCAGCAGCCCCAGGGGGCGTAGGGACACTGAAGCTTTCTTT. This chain connects TRBV7-9 to TRBJ1-1; 8 bases agree with TRBD1. The CDR3 runs to 15 residues. Germline V gene sequence: CDR1 SEHNR, CDR2 FQNEAQ (reference sequence). V lost 5 bases to trimming and J lost 3 bases; unmatched junction nucleotides: 8. Based on the CDR3 plus reference TRBV7-9 and TRBJ1-1, the full variable domain is DTGVSQNPRHKITKRGQNVTFRCDPISEHNRLYWYRQTLGQGPEFLTYFQNEAQLEKSRLLSDRFSAERPKGSFSTLEIQRTEQGDSAMYLCASSPRGRRDTEAFFGQGTRLTVV.

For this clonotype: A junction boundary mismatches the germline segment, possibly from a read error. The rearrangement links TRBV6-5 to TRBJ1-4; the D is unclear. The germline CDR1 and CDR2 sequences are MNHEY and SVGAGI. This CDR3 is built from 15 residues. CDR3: CASNYSGTTNEKLFF. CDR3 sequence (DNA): TGTGCCAGCAATTACTCGGGGACAACTAATGAAAAACTGTTTTTT.

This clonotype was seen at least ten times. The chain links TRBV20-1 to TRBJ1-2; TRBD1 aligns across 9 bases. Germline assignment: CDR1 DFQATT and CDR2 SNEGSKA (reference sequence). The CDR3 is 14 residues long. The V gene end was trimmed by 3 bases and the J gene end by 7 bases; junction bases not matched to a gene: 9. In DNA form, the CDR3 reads TGCAGTGCTAGTAACAGGGGGCGAGGACGTGGCTACACCTTC. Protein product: CSASNRGRGRGYTF.

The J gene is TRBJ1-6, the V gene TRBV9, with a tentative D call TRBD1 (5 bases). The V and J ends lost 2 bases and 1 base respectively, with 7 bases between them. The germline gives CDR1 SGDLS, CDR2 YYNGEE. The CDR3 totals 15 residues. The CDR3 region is CASSVSGSYNSPLHF. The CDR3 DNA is TGTGCCAGCAGCGTGTCAGGGTCCTATAATTCACCCCTCCACTTT.

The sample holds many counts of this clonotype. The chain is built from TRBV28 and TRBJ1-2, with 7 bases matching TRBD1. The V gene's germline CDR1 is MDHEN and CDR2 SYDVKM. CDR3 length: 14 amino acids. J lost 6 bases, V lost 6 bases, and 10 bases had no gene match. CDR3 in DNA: TGTGCCAGCAGCTTTTTCCGCAGGGGGAATGGCTACACCTTC. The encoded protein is CASSFFRRGNGYTF.

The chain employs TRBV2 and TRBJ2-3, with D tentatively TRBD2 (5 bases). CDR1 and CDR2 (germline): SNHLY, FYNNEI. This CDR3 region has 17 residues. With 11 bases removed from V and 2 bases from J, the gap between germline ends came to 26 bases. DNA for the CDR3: TGTGCCGGCTCGCTTGAAAAGGAGGCAGCGCCCACAGATACGCAGTATTTT. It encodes CAGSLEKEAAPTDTQYF. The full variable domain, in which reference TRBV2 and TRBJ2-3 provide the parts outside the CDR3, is EPEVTQTPSHQVTQMGQEVILRCVPISNHLYFYWYRQILGQKVEFLVSFYNNEISEKSEIFDDQFSVERPDGSNFTLKIRSTKLEDSAMYFCAGSLEKEAAPTDTQYFGPGTRLTVL.

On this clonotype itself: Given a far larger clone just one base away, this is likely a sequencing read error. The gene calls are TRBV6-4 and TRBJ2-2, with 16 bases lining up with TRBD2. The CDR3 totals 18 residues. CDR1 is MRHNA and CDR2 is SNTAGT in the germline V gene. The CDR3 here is CASIQTGLAGGGSGKLFF. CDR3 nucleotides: TGTGCCAGCATCCAAACGGGACTAGCGGGAGGGGGGAGCGGGAAGCTGTTTTTT.

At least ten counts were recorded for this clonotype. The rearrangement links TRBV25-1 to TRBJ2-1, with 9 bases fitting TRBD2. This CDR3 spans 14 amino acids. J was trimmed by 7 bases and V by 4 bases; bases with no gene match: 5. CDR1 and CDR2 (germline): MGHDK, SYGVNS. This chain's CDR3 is CASSVGTSKNEQFF. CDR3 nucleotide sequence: TGTGCCAGCAGTGTCGGGACTAGCAAGAATGAGCAGTTCTTC.

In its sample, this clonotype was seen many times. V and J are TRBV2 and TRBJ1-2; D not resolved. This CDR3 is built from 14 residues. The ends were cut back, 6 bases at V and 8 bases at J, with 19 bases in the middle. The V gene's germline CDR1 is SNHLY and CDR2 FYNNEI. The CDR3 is CASRRDLTLHGYTF. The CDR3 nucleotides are TGTGCCAGCAGGCGGGATCTTACTCTGCACGGCTACACCTTC.

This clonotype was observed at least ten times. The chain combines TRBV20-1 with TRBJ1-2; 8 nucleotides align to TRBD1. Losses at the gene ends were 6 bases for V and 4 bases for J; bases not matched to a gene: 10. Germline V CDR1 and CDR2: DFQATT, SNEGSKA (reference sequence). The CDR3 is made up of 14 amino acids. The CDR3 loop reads CSAPSDRGGYGYTF. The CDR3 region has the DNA TGCAGTGCCCCATCCGACAGGGGTGGCTATGGCTACACCTTC.